The next 13 T cell receptor beta chains were all read from a single sample in a study of shared clonotypes between healthy human individuals. Profiled with immunoSEQ multiplex PCR; TCRdb holds only in-frame clones, not every one. The sample consists of approximately 640,000 clones, 80% to 95% of them appearing once. The sample taken for sequencing was memory CD8+ T cells from PBMCs. As to subset: CD45RO+ cells pooled with CCR7-negative TemRA cells. These receptors were taken from a man younger than 35 in good health. Some clones in this sample may be carry-over from other donors' samples.

This chain connects TRBV9 to TRBJ1-3, with TRBD1 as a possible D gene (6 bases). This CDR3 spans 16 amino acids. Germline V gene sequence: CDR1 SGDLS, CDR2 YYNGEE. V was clipped by 4 bases and J by 1 base, with 15 bases between them. CDR3 residues: CASSPEGGRSGNTIYF. The CDR3 nucleotides read TGTGCCAGCAGCCCAGAGGGGGGCAGGTCTGGAAACACCATATATTTT.

The chain recombines TRBV5-1 with TRBJ2-7; the match to TRBD1 covers 7 bases. V gave up 5 bases and J gave up 1 base; unmatched junction bases: 6. This CDR3 spans 14 amino acids. Germline assignment: CDR1 SGHRS and CDR2 YFSETQ. The CDR3 sequence: CASRLRQGSYEQYF. The CDR3 region has the DNA TGCGCCAGCAGACTTCGACAGGGTTCCTACGAGCAGTACTTC.

Concerning this clone: Other nucleotide sequences from this sample produce the same CDR3. The chain combines TRBV4-3 with TRBJ1-1; possible D gene TRBD1, 6 bases. Per the germline V gene, CDR1 is LGHNA and CDR2 is YSLEER. The CDR3 totals 14 residues. Trimming pared 4 bases from V and 2 bases from J, leaving 11 bases between. CDR3 region: CASSPGTQNTEAFF. CDR3 coding DNA: TGCGCCAGCAGCCCCGGGACACAAAACACTGAAGCTTTCTTT.

The chain's CDR3 is CASSDYDRGYEQYF. The CDR3 DNA reads TGTGCCAGTAGTGACTACGACAGGGGATACGAGCAGTACTTC. J is TRBJ2-7 and V is TRBV19, with 8 bases identical to TRBD1. The CDR3 runs 14 residues. V lost 5 bases and J lost 4; bases outside the gene matches: 7. The germline gives CDR1 LNHDA, CDR2 SQIVND (reference sequence).

This clone came up once. This chain links TRBV7-3 with TRBJ2-1; 10 bases match TRBD1. This CDR3 spans 15 amino acids. Germline V gives CDR1 SGHTA, CDR2 FQGTGA. V trimming: 5 bases; J trimming: 7 bases; junction bases outside the gene matches: 8. The CDR3, as DNA: TGTGCCAGCAGCCCGGACAGGGGGAGGCCTAATGAGCAGTTCTTC. Protein product: CASSPDRGRPNEQFF.

With respect to this clone: The CDR3 does not end in the conserved phenylalanine or tryptophan, so this is likely a read error. The chain links TRBV4-1 to TRBJ2-7; weak D call: TRBD2 (5 bases). This CDR3 spans 14 amino acids. Germline V gene data show CDR1 as MGHRA and CDR2 as YSYEKL. V dropped 3 bases and J dropped 3 bases, with 12 bases sitting between them. This chain's CDR3 is CASSQSSGIYEQYL. In nucleotides, the CDR3 is TGCGCCAGCAGCCAGTCATCCGGGATCTACGAGCAGTACCTC.

The rearrangement joins TRBV7-8 to TRBJ1-1; no firm D call. The CDR3 sequence is 15 residues long. The V end lost 4 bases, the J end lost 8 bases, and 20 bases lay between the germline ends. Per germline, CDR1 SGHVS and CDR2 FQNEAQ. CDR3: CASSWTRGLNLEAFF. CDR3 in DNA: TGTGCCAGCAGCTGGACTCGGGGTCTGAACTTAGAAGCTTTCTTT.

This chain joins TRBV9 and TRBJ1-4; 12 positions match TRBD1. From germline, CDR1 is SGDLS and CDR2 YYNGEE. V lost 4 bases to trimming and J lost 7 bases; unmatched junction nucleotides: 5. The CDR3 runs 15 residues. The CDR3 nucleotides are TGTGCCAGCAGCCTTGGGACAGGGGGCGGTGAAAAACTGTTTTTT. This gives the protein CASSLGTGGGEKLFF.

The rearrangement joins TRBV27 to TRBJ2-5; 10 bases align to TRBD1. The tail of the sequence fits TRBJ2-7 better, so the J call may be wrong. Germline V gives CDR1 MNHEY, CDR2 SMNVEV (reference sequence). The CDR3 spans 17 residues. The CDR3 bases are TGTGCCAGCATAGGGACAGGGGAAGGTCCGGAGCTCTACGAGCAGTACTTC. It encodes CASIGTGEGPELYEQYF.

The chain couples TRBV7-9 to TRBJ2-7; 10 positions agree with TRBD2. This CDR3 has 18 amino acids. V dropped 5 bases and J dropped 2; count of bases not matched to a gene: 15. Germline values: CDR1 SEHNR, CDR2 FQNEAQ (reference sequence). This chain's CDR3 is CASSQTGVTSGMPYEQYF. The CDR3 coding sequence is TGTGCCAGCAGCCAGACAGGAGTCACTAGCGGGATGCCCTACGAGCAGTACTTC.

The V and J genes are TRBV7-9 and TRBJ2-1, with TRBD2 matching over 8 bases. CDR1 is SEHNR, CDR2 FQNEAQ, per germline (reference sequence). Unmatched junction bases numbered 6, after V lost 8 bases and J lost 9 bases. CDR3 length: 12 residues. CDR3 in DNA: TGTGCCAGCCGATGGCGGGAGGTTGAGCAGTTCTTC. Residues: CASRWREVEQFF.

The rearrangement links TRBV15 to TRBJ2-7, with 9 bases aligning to TRBD1. The CDR3 is made up of 13 amino acids. The J segment lost 3 bases and the V segment lost 10 bases, leaving 7 bases of the junction unmatched. Germline V gene sequence: CDR1 LNHNV, CDR2 YYDKDF (reference sequence). CDR3 sequence reads: CAIGTGPGYEQYF. The CDR3 DNA reads TGTGCCATCGGGACAGGGCCCGGCTACGAGCAGTACTTC.

The V gene is TRBV4-2, the J gene TRBJ2-5; 8 nucleotides align to TRBD2. The CDR3 runs 18 residues. Germline CDR1 LGHNA, CDR2 YNFKEQ. After removal of 0 bases from V and 5 bases from J, the junction contained 14 bases not matched to a gene. The CDR3, as DNA: TGTGCCAGCAGCCAAGATCCGATCGGGGGGGAGGGCCACGAGACCCAGTACTTC. This gives the protein CASSQDPIGGEGHETQYF.